What follows are 20 T cell receptor beta chains derived from one specimen sequenced in a study of blood T cells in healthy people across ages. Sample-barcoded 5' priming and a J-beta primer mix drove a second PCR of 7 to 11 cycles. One entry per CDR3 protein results from TCRdb running MiXCR on the 5' RACE reads. The sample yields 910,000 or so distinct CDR3 sequences, just over 50% seen once. The sequenced sample consisted of blood. These receptors were collected from a woman aged 60-70 years in good health.

This clonotype was counted many times. The chain recombines TRBV20-1 with TRBJ2-7; 10 nucleotides match TRBD2. Losses at the gene ends were 3 bases for V and 3 bases for J; bases not matched to a gene: 5. The CDR3 totals 14 residues. CDR1 and CDR2 (germline): DFQATT, SNEGSKA (reference sequence). The CDR3 DNA follows: TGCAGTGCTAGTAGTATAGCGGGAGGCTACGAGCAGTACTTC. Amino acid sequence: CSASSIAGGYEQYF.

This clonotype has more than one count but fewer than ten. The chain employs TRBV12-3 or TRBV12-4 and TRBJ2-7; perhaps TRBD2 as D (6 bases). V dropped 6 bases and J dropped 5 bases, with 20 bases sitting between them. This CDR3 has 15 residues. The CDR3 region has the DNA TGTGCCAGCAGCGGCCTGGGAGGATTAAGGAACGAGCAGTACTTC. Its protein is CASSGLGGLRNEQYF.

The rearrangement joins TRBV7-9 to TRBJ2-3, with D perhaps TRBD2 (5 bases). The CDR3 runs to 15 residues. V lost 3 bases and J lost 1, with 11 bases in between. Germline V gene sequence: CDR1 SEHNR, CDR2 FQNEAQ (reference sequence). CDR3 bases: TGTGCCAGCAGCTTTACCGAGGGAGGCACAGATACGCAGTATTTT. This translates into CASSFTEGGTDTQYF.

The chain has TRBV7-8 and TRBJ2-7; TRBD1 might be the D (5 bases). The length of the CDR3 is 15 residues. CDR1 and CDR2 from the germline V gene are SGHVS and FQNEAQ. The V end lost 3 bases, the J end lost 4 bases, and 16 bases lay between the germline ends. The CDR3 region is CASSLSAGSFYEQYF. The CDR3 coding sequence is TGTGCCAGCAGCTTGAGCGCAGGGTCCTTTTACGAGCAGTACTTC.

This clonotype has a handful of counts. V gene TRBV29-1 combines with J gene TRBJ1-2; D is ambiguous. Trimming shortened V by 4 bases and J by 8 bases, and 20 bases separated the two germline ends. Germline V CDR1 and CDR2: SQVTM, ANQGSEA. The length of the CDR3 is 14 residues. The DNA for the CDR3 is TGCAGCGTTGTAACCCCTGGCAGTTCGCGAGGCTACACCTTC. Amino acid sequence: CSVVTPGSSRGYTF.

This rearrangement joins TRBV5-6 to TRBJ2-3, with 11 bases identical to TRBD2. The junction had 7 bases not matched to a gene; V was cut back by 1 base and J by 6 bases. CDR3 length equals 16 residues. The germline CDR1 and CDR2 sequences are SGHDT and YYEEEE. Written as DNA, the CDR3 is TGTGCCAGCAGCTTGACTAGCGGGAGTATCGTGGATACGCAGTATTTT. It translates to CASSLTSGSIVDTQYF.

This chain joins TRBV4-1 and TRBJ2-7; D remains ambiguous. The CDR3 is 14 amino acids. The V gene's germline CDR1 is MGHRA and CDR2 YSYEKL. V gave up 1 base and J gave up 3 bases, with 10 bases separating them. CDR3 sequence (DNA): TGCGCCAGCAGCCAAGCGTCCGTTTTCTACGAGCAGTACTTC. Its translation is CASSQASVFYEQYF.

This clonotype was observed a handful of times. The gene calls are TRBV7-2 and TRBJ2-4; TRBD2 might be the D (5 bases). The CDR3 loop spans 20 amino acids. V was clipped by 0 bases and J by 0 bases, with 21 bases between them. The V gene's germline CDR1 is SGHTA and CDR2 FQGNSA. CDR3 region: CASSLAGSGWGKLAKNIQYF. CDR3 in DNA: TGTGCCAGCAGCTTAGCAGGGAGCGGATGGGGAAAACTAGCCAAAAACATTCAGTACTTC.

CDR3 coding DNA: TGTGCCAGCAAATGGACGAGCTCCTACAATGAGCAGTTCTTC. Protein product: CASKWTSSYNEQFF. V gene TRBV6-2 or TRBV6-3 combines with J gene TRBJ2-1; D gene ambiguous. Looked up from germline, CDR1 is MNHEY and CDR2 is SVGEGT. The CDR3 length is 14 residues. V gave up 7 bases and J gave up 0 bases, with 10 bases separating them.

The V gene is TRBV12-3 or TRBV12-4, the J gene TRBJ2-1; perhaps TRBD2 as D (5 bases). V was shortened by 7 bases and J by 7 bases, with 23 bases between the two germline ends. This CDR3 is built from 16 residues. The CDR3 coding sequence is TGTGCCAGCACCCAGGCGGGCGCACTGTTAAGGAATGAGCAGTTCTTC. This gives the protein CASTQAGALLRNEQFF.

CDR3 sequence: CASSLAGPGNYEQYF. The CDR3 coding sequence is TGTGCCAGCAGCTTAGCAGGTCCGGGGAACTACGAGCAGTACTTC. The chain uses TRBV7-2 and TRBJ2-7, with a weak D call TRBD2 (5 bases). CDR1 is SGHTA and CDR2 is FQGNSA in the germline V gene. The CDR3 runs to 15 residues. Trimming cost V 0 bases and J 3 bases, with 12 bases left between them.

This clonotype has only a few counts. The gene calls are TRBV27 and TRBJ1-2, with D tentatively TRBD1 (5 bases). V was clipped by 8 bases and J by 4 bases, with 11 bases between them. This CDR3 has 12 residues. CDR1 MNHEY and CDR2 SMNVEV come from the germline V gene (reference sequence). This chain's CDR3 is CASYGGIYGYTF. CDR3 bases: TGTGCCAGCTACGGGGGAATCTATGGCTACACCTTC.

This clonotype was picked up a small number of times. The rearrangement joins TRBV10-3 to TRBJ1-6; D is ambiguous. Per germline, CDR1 ENHRY and CDR2 SYGVKD. V was cut by 7 bases and J by 8 bases, with 18 bases left in between. The CDR3 totals 15 residues. CDR3 region: CAIKETGFLDSPLHF. In DNA form, the CDR3 reads TGTGCCATCAAAGAAACCGGTTTTCTCGATTCACCCCTCCACTTT.

The table lists this clonotype with a few counts. The V gene is TRBV5-4, the J gene TRBJ1-2; no definite D call. The CDR3 runs 16 residues. V was cut by 4 bases and J by 4 bases, with 20 bases left in between. Germline values: CDR1 SGHNT, CDR2 YYREEE (reference sequence). CDR3 protein: CASSQGFAGRTYGYTF. For the CDR3, the DNA is TGTGCCAGCAGCCAAGGGTTCGCTGGACGGACCTATGGCTACACCTTC.

The V call is TRBV25-1, the J call TRBJ1-2; 7 nucleotides line up with TRBD1. V shed 6 bases and J 8 bases; nucleotides not matched to a gene: 15. CDR1 MGHDK and CDR2 SYGVNS come from the germline V gene. This CDR3 has 15 amino acids. CDR3 bases: TGTGCCAGCAGAGCCGGGACAGACAGCGCATGGGGCTACACCTTC. Encoded protein: CASRAGTDSAWGYTF.

V gene TRBV27 combines with J gene TRBJ2-3; possibly TRBD2 for D (5 bases). The CDR3 consists of 12 residues. V was trimmed by 9 bases and J by 2 bases, leaving 9 bases between them. Germline lookup yields CDR1 MNHEY and CDR2 SMNVEV (reference sequence). This chain's CDR3 is CASQDFTDTQYF. CDR3 in DNA: TGTGCCAGTCAGGACTTCACAGATACGCAGTATTTT.

This clonotype turned up a few times. This chain's CDR3 is CASSQAREGGRYEQYF. CDR3 nucleotides: TGCGCCAGCAGCCAAGCCCGGGAGGGAGGGAGGTACGAGCAGTACTTC. The chain joins TRBV4-3 to TRBJ2-7; 8 bases are a match to TRBD2. The V gene end was trimmed by 1 base and the J gene end by 4 bases; junction bases not matched to a gene: 9. CDR3 size: 16 residues. CDR1 is LGHNA and CDR2 is YSLEER in the germline V gene.

This clonotype showed up just a few times. The V gene is TRBV7-9, the J gene TRBJ1-2; D is undetermined. This CDR3 comprises 12 residues. Germline CDR1 SEHNR, CDR2 FQNEAQ (reference sequence). V lost 5 bases and J lost 7, with 11 bases in between. The CDR3 sequence is CASSPAPSGYTF. The CDR3 DNA reads TGTGCCAGCAGCCCTGCCCCGTCTGGCTACACCTTC.

This chain joins TRBV4-1 and TRBJ2-5; either TRBD1 or TRBD2 may fit D (5 bases each). This CDR3 spans 16 amino acids. In germline, CDR1 is MGHRA, CDR2 YSYEKL. Between the trimmed V and J ends, which lost 2 bases and 3 bases, there was a span of 16 bases. Here the CDR3 reads CASSQFRGRGKETQYF. CDR3 sequence (DNA): TGCGCCAGCAGCCAATTTCGGGGACGGGGCAAAGAGACCCAGTACTTC.

The gene calls are TRBV11-1 and TRBJ2-5; D perhaps matches TRBD1 (6 bases). The end of the DNA is better explained by TRBJ2-7, so the J call may be wrong. CDR3 length equals 19 residues. In germline, CDR1 is SGHAT, CDR2 FQDESV (reference sequence). For the CDR3, the DNA is TGTGCCAGCAGCCGACCAACAAACAGGGTTATAGGTGAAGTTTACGAGCAGTACTTC. Its protein product is CASSRPTNRVIGEVYEQYF.